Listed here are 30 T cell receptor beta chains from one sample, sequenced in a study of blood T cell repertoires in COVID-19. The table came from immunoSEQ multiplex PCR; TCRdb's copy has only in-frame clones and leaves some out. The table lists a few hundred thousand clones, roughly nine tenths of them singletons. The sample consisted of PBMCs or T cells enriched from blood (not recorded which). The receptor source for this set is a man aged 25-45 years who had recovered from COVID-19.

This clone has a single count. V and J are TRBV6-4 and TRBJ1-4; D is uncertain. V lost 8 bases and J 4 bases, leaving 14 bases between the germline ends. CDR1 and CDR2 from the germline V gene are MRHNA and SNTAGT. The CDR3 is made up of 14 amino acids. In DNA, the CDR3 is TGTGCCAGCCTCCCGGGAGTTCATAATGAAAAACTGTTTTTT. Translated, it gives CASLPGVHNEKLFF.

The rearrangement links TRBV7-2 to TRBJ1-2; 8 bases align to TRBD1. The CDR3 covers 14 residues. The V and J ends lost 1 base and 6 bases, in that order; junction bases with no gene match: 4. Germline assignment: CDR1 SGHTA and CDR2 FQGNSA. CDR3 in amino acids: CASSLDGTGDGYTF. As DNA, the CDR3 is TGTGCCAGCAGCTTAGACGGGACAGGAGATGGCTACACCTTC.

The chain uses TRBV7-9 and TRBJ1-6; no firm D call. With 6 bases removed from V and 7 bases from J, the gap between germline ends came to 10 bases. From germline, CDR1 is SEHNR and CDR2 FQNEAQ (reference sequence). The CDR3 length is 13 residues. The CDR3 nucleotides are TGTGCCAGCAGGCCGTCAGTAAATTCACCCCTCCACTTT. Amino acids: CASRPSVNSPLHF.

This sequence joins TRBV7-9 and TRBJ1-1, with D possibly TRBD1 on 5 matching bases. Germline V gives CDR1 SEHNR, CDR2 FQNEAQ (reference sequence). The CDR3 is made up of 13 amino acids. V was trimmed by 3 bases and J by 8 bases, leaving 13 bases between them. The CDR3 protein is CASSFREGLEAFF. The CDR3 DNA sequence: TGTGCCAGCAGCTTCAGGGAGGGGTTAGAAGCTTTCTTT. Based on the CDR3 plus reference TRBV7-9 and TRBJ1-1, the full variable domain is DTGVSQNPRHKITKRGQNVTFRCDPISEHNRLYWYRQTLGQGPEFLTYFQNEAQLEKSRLLSDRFSAERPKGSFSTLEIQRTEQGDSAMYLCASSFREGLEAFFGQGTRLTVV.

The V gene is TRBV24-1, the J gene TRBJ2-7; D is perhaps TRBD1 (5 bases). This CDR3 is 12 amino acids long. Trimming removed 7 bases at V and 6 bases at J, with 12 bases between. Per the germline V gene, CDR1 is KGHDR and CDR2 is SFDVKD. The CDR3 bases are TGTGCCACCAGCTCAGGGTTTGCCGAGCAGTACTTC. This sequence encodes CATSSGFAEQYF.

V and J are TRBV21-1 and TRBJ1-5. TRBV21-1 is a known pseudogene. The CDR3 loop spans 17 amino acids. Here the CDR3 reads CASSNHGLSKNNQPQHF. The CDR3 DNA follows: TGTGCCAGCAGCAACCATGGACTGAGTAAAAACAATCAGCCCCAGCATTTT.

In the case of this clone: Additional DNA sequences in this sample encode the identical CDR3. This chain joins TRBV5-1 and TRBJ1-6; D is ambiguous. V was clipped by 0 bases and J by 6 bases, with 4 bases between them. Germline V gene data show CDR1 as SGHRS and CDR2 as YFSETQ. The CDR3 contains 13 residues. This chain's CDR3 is CASSLDSNSPLHF. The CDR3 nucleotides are TGCGCCAGCAGCTTGGACAGTAATTCACCCCTCCACTTT.

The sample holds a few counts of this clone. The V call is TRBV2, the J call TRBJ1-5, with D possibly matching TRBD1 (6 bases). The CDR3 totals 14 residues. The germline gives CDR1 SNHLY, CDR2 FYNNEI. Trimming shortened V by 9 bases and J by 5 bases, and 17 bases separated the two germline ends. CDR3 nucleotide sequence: TGTGCCAGTGGAACGGGGGGCAGTTATCAGCCCCAGCATTTT. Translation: CASGTGGSYQPQHF.

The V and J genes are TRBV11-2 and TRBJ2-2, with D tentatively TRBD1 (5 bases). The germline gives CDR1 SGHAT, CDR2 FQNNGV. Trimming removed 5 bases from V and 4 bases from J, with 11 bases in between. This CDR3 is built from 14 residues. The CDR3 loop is CASSIIRGTGELFF. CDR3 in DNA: TGTGCCAGCAGCATCATTAGGGGCACCGGGGAGCTGTTTTTT.

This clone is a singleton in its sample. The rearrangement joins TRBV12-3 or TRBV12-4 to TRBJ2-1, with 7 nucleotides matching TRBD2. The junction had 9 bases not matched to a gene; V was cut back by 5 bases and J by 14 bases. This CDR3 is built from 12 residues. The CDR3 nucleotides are TGTGCCAGCAGTACGGGAGGCCTGGAAAAGTTCTTC. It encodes CASSTGGLEKFF.

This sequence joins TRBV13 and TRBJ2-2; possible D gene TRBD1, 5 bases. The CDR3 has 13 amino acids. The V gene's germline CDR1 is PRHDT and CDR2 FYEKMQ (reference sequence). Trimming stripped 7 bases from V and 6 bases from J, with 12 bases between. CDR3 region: CASTDTVSGELFF. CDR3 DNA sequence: TGTGCCAGCACGGACACCGTGTCCGGGGAGCTGTTTTTT.

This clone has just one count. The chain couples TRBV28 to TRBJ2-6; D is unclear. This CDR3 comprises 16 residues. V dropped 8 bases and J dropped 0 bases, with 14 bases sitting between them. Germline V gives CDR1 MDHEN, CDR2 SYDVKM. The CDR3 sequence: CASGVSSRSGANVLTF. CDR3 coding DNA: TGTGCCAGCGGTGTATCCAGTCGCTCTGGGGCCAACGTCCTGACTTTC.

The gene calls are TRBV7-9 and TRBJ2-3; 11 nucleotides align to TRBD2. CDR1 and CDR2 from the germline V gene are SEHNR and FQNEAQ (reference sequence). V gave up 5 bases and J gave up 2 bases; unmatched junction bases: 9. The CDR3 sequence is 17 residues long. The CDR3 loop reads CASSPGVAGGLTDTQYF. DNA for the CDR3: TGTGCCAGCAGCCCTGGGGTAGCGGGAGGGCTCACAGATACGCAGTATTTT.

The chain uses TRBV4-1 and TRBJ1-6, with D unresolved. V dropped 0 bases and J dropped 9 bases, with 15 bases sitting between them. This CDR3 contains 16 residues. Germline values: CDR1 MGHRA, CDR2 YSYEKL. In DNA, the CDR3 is TGCGCCAGCAGCCAAGATGGCAGCGGTCGGCGTTCACCCCTCCACTTT. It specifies CASSQDGSGRRSPLHF.

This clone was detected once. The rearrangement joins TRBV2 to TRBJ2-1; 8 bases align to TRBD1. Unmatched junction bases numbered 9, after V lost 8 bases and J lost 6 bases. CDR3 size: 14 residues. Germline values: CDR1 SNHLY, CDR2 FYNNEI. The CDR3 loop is CASRQGAQFNEQFF. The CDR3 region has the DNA TGTGCCAGCCGTCAGGGGGCGCAGTTCAATGAGCAGTTCTTC.

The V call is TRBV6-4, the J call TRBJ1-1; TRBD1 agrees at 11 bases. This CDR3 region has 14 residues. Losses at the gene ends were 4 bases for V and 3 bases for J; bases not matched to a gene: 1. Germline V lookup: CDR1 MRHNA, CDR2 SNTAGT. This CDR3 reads CASSVGQGDTEAFF. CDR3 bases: TGTGCCAGCAGTGTGGGACAGGGGGACACTGAAGCTTTCTTT.

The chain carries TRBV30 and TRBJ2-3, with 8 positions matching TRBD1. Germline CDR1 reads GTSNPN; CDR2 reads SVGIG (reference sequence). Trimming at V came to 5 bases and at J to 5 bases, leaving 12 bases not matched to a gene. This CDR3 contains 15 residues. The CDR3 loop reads CAWGQGQGVLDTQYF. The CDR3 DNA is TGTGCCTGGGGCCAAGGACAGGGAGTTTTAGATACGCAGTATTTT.

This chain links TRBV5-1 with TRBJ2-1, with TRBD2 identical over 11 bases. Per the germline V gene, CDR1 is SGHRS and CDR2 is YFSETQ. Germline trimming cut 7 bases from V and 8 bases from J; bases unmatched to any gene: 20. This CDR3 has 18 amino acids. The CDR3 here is CASGTSGLISGRAHEQFF. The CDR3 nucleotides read TGCGCCAGCGGAACCTCTGGGCTGATTAGCGGGAGGGCCCATGAGCAGTTCTTC.

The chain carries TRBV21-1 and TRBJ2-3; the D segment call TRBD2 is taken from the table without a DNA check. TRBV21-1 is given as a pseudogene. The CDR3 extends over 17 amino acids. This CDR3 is CASSKVRSAIESDTQYF. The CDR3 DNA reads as TGTGCCAGCAGCAAAGTCCGTTCCGCGATAGAGTCTGATACGCAGTATTTT.

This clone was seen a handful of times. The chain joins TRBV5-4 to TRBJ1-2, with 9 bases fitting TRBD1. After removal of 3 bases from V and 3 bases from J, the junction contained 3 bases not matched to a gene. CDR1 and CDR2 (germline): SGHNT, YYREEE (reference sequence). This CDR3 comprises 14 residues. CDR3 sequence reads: CASSSTGGDYGYTF. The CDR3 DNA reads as TGTGCCAGCAGCTCTACAGGGGGCGACTATGGCTACACCTTC.

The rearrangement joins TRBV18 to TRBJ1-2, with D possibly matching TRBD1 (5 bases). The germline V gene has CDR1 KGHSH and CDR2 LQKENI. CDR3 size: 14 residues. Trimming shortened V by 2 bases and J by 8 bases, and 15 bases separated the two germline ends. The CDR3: CASSPSGGPGGYTF. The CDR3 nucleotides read TGTGCCAGCTCACCAAGCGGAGGGCCAGGGGGCTACACCTTC.

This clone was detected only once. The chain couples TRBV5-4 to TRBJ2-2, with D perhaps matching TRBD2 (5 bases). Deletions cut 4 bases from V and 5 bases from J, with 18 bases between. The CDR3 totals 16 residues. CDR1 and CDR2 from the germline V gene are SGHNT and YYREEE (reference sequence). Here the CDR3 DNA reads TGTGCCAGCAGCCCCTTTCCGGCGGAGGTGACCGGGGAGCTGTTTTTT. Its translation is CASSPFPAEVTGELFF.

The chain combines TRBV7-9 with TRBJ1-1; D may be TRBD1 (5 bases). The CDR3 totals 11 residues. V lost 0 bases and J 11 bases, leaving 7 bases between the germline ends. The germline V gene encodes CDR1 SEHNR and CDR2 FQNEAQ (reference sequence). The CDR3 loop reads CASSLAQGAFF. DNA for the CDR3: TGTGCCAGCAGCTTAGCCCAGGGTGCTTTCTTT.

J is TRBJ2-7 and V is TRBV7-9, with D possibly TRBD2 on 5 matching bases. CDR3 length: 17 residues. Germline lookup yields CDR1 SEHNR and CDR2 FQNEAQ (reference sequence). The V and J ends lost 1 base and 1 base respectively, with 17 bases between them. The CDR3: CASSLGTGGRRSYEQYF. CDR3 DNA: TGTGCCAGCAGCTTAGGAACTGGAGGACGCCGATCCTACGAGCAGTACTTC.

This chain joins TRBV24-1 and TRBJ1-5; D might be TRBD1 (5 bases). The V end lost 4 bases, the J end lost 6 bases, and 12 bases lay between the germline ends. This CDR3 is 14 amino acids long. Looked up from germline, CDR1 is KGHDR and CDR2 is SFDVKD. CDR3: CATSDQGIGQPQHF. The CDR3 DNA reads TGTGCCACCAGTGACCAGGGTATCGGTCAGCCCCAGCATTTT.

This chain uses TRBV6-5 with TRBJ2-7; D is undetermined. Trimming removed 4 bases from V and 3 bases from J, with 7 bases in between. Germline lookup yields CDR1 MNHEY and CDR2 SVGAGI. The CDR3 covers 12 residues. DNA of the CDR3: TGTGCCAGCAGTTCTAACCGCTACGAGCAGTACTTC. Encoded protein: CASSSNRYEQYF.

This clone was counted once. The CDR3 bases are TGTGCCATCAGCCGGGACAGGGACGACCAGCCCCAGCATTTT. As protein: CAISRDRDDQPQHF. This chain connects TRBV10-3 to TRBJ1-5, with 9 bases identical to TRBD1. The V segment lost 6 bases and the J segment 7 bases; nucleotides outside the gene matches: 7. Germline V lookup: CDR1 ENHRY, CDR2 SYGVKD. This CDR3 contains 14 residues.

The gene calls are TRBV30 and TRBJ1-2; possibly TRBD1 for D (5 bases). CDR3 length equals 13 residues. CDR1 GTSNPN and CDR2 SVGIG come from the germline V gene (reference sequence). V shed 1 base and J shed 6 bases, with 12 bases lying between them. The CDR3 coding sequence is TGTGCCTGGAGTGAAGGGGCTTATGATGGCTACACCTTC. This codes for CAWSEGAYDGYTF.

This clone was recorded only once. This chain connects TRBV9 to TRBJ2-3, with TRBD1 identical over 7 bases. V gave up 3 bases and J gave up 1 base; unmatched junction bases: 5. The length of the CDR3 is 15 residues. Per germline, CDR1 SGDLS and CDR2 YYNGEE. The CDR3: CASSADRAGTDTQYF. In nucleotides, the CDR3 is TGTGCCAGCAGCGCTGACAGGGCTGGCACAGATACGCAGTATTTT.

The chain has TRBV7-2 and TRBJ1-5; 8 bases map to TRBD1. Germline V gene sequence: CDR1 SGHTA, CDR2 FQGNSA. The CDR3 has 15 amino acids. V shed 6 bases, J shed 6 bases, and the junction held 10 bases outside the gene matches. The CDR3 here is CASSNIQGAGQPQHF. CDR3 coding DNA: TGTGCCAGCAGTAATATTCAGGGGGCAGGTCAGCCCCAGCATTTT.